This T cell receptor (beta chain) is from a study of tumor and adjacent non-tumor tissue in lung cancer. Study observations and caveats: Tumor repertoires had a smaller top 100 clone share than normal lung. TCR diversity was significantly greater in tumor than normal lung tissue.

The library came from three nested PCR rounds adapted from ARM-PCR protocols. Via MiXCR, TCRdb re-called the multiplex PCR reads, giving one row per CDR3 protein. The sample lists more than 75,000 distinct CDR3 sequences, around three quarters seen once, with 30% in the top ten. Worth noting for this clonotype: Its antigen remains unidentified. Relative to the germline gene, one junction end is altered; a read error may explain this.

The template was RNA from unsorted bulk tissue. Distant lung tissue was collected more than 3 cm away from the tumor edge. Donors were chemotherapy-naive, newly diagnosed lung cancer surgical patients in China, August–late 2014. The germline gives CDR1 KGHSH, CDR2 LQKENI. The CDR3 extends over 15 amino acids. The TCR comes from a man between 60 and 75 years old with small cell lung cancer. Source material: distant non-tumor lung tissue. The chain recombines TRBV18 with TRBJ2-2, with 7 bases matching TRBD2. CDR3 sequence (DNA): TGTGCCAGCTCACCGGCCAGCGGGAACGGCGGGGAGCTGCTTTTT. It is translated as CASSPASGNGGELLF.